The present TCR beta chain was sequenced within a study of CXCR3-negative and CXCR3-positive naive CD8 T cells. General study results and limits: CXCR3-expressing naive cells carried TRB CDR3s more hydrophobic than those of CXCR3-negative naive cells.

Concerning this clonotype itself: Its antigen is unidentified.

Via 5' RACE with UMI labels, TRB cDNA libraries were prepared. TCRdb derives one entry per CDR3 protein from the 5' RACE reads, leaving out DNA. The listing contains 150,000 or so distinct CDR3 sequences. CDR1 is MDHEN, CDR2 SYDVKM, per germline. The CDR3 has 16 residues. The TCR was taken from a human donor in good health. Some clones in this sample may be carry-over from other donors' samples. This chain uses TRBV28 with TRBJ2-2; as DNA is missing, the TRBD2 call by TCRdb cannot be tested. What was sequenced was naive CXCR3+ CD8+ T cells from blood. This sample's subset: CD45RO-CCR7+CD27+CD95- naive CD8+ T cells expressing CXCR3 (TNR3+). This chain's CDR3 is CASSLSLAGSGGELFF.